This T cell receptor beta chain was documented in a study of early T cells in non-severe SARS-CoV-2 infection (dated by TCRdb to 2020 to 2022). Regarding the study in general: TCR sequencing used bulk RNA from unsorted whole blood, so alpha and beta chains could not be paired.

The CDR3 numbers 13 residues from cysteine through phenylalanine. Only the CDR3 region is kept as DNA, spanning 39 bases read in frame from base 1. Trimming takes 7 bases off V and 3 bases off J; junction bases not matched to a gene: 7. The germline V gene specifies SQVTM as CDR1 and ANQGSEA as CDR2. The library was prepared using 5' RACE. TCRdb records NextSeq 500 as the sequencer. The TCR library protocol attached unique molecular identifiers to individual cDNA molecules to correct for sequencing error and PCR bias. Both TCR alpha and beta chains were sequenced, and tight co-correlation was observed between alpha and beta sequence abundances in each sample. The authors processed their data as follows. Decombinator V4 was used to annotate the V gene, J gene and CDR3 of the TCR sequences. Expanded TCRs were defined as changing significantly between any two time points under a Poisson model with p below 0.0001. TCR abundances were normalised to the total number of TCRs sequenced per sample and were expressed as counts per million. MAIT TCRs were defined by TRAV1-2 paired with TRAJ12, TRAJ20 or TRAJ33, and iNKT TCRs by TRAV10 paired with TRAJ18. A search of VDJdb, accessed on 1 November 2021, was run for TCRs annotated to CMV, EBV and SARS-CoV-2, with TCRs annotated for multiple antigens excluded. The public reads were reprocessed in TCRdb via fastp at Q25 and MiXCR, keeping in-frame beta chains. Each CDR3 protein gets just one entry, which takes the most common genes and DNA from the rows behind it. TCRdb, rather than the study authors, made the V and J calls. This sample comprises tens of thousands of distinct CDR3 sequences, around 13% of them detected only once. In total, the top ten clones hold around 4% of the sample.

Results and caveats for the whole study, not just this receptor: VDJdb matching was skewed toward anti-spike CD8 responses and likely underestimated virus-specific expansions by missing private and CD4 specificities.

This was a case-control study nested in a cohort of healthcare workers in London, UK, who had nasopharyngeal swab PCR tests and blood samples taken every week. Healthcare workers were enrolled in the week of the UK lockdown, from 23 to 31 March 2020, and were followed every week for up to roughly 15 weeks. Details on this clonotype: Its antigen is not yet known. No much larger clonotype is one base removed from it; base qualities were not supplied.

The receptor's source is an adult who was a healthcare worker with PCR-confirmed SARS-CoV-2 infection or an uninfected control (not recorded which). Sequencing was done on a sample of whole blood. Here the chain combines TRBV29-1 and TRBJ1-2; 8 central bases correspond to TRBD1. Here is the DNA: TGCAGCGCCACGAGGACAGGGCACTATGGCTACACCTTC. The encoded protein is CSATRTGHYGYTF.